Listed below are T cell receptor beta chains from one sample, sequenced in a study of beta chain features in type 1 diabetes. Profiling relied on immunoSEQ multiplex PCR, and the TCRdb table lists in-frame clones only, not all of them. The table shows some 200,000 clones, with more than 15% occurring only once. The sequenced sample was naive CD4+ T cells from blood. These receptors were obtained from a man aged 30-40 years with type 1 diabetes. Both conserved end residues are part of each CDR3. The D gene is left open where the match is weak. Size is omitted from some rows. Given values are once, few, many or a class for expanded clones.

TRBJ1-5 NA 13 NA TRBV29-1 CSVSGNPNQPQHF TGCAGCGTCTCGGGGAACCCTAATCAGCCCCAGCATTTT
TRBJ2-1 NA 16 TRBD2 TRBV10-3 CAISLILAGVINEQFF TGTGCCATCAGTCTGATACTAGCGGGAGTTATCAATGAGCAGTTCTTC
TRBJ1-2 NA 13 NA TRBV7-8 CASSFRTNYGYTF TGTGCCAGCAGCTTCAGGACTAACTATGGCTACACCTTC
TRBJ2-7 NA 14 TRBD2 TRBV28 CASSTAGTTGEQYF TGTGCCAGCAGTACGGCCGGGACTACTGGCGAGCAGTACTTC
TRBJ2-7 NA 14 NA TRBV2 CASRARTESYEQYF TGTGCCAGCAGAGCTAGGACAGAGTCCTACGAGCAGTACTTC
TRBJ1-2 few 14 NA TRBV9 CASKPQGSVRGYTF TGTGCCAGCAAGCCCCAAGGGAGTGTAAGAGGCTACACCTTC
TRBJ1-5 few 16 NA TRBV9 CASSLGPATAHQPQHF TGTGCCAGCAGCCTTGGACCGGCCACGGCCCATCAGCCCCAGCATTTT
TRBJ2-6 few 15 NA TRBV28 CASSLPASGANVLTF TGTGCCAGCAGTTTACCCGCCTCTGGGGCCAACGTCCTGACTTTC
TRBJ2-1 NA 15 NA TRBV7-2 CASSTGTSSYNEQFF TGTGCCAGCAGCACAGGGACCTCCTCCTACAATGAGCAGTTCTTC
TRBJ2-7 few 14 NA TRBV30 CAWSVAAGYYEQYF TGTGCCTGGAGTGTAGCGGCAGGGTACTACGAGCAGTACTTC
TRBJ2-6 NA 13 NA TRBV9 CASSVPGANVLTF TGTGCCAGCAGCGTCCCTGGGGCCAACGTCCTGACTTTC
TRBJ2-5 NA 14 NA TRBV11-2 CASSLVEGMSTQYF TGTGCCAGCAGCTTAGTCGAGGGAATGTCGACCCAGTACTTC
TRBJ2-2 NA 16 NA TRBV9 CASSVAGAGITGELFF TGTGCCAGCAGCGTAGCTGGCGCAGGAATTACCGGGGAGCTGTTTTTT
TRBJ1-2 NA 15 TRBD1 TRBV7-9 CASSLGPGQGDGYTF TGTGCCAGCAGCTTAGGTCCGGGACAGGGGGATGGCTACACCTTC
TRBJ2-2 few 14 TRBD2 TRBV25-1 CASRVAGGTGELFF TGTGCCAGCAGAGTAGCGGGAGGCACCGGGGAGCTGTTTTTT
TRBJ1-5 NA 14 NA TRBV14 CASSQVGGNQPQHF TGTGCCAGCAGCCAAGTAGGAGGGAATCAGCCCCAGCATTTT
TRBJ2-4 few 17 TRBD2 TRBV15 CATSRDKASGTRNIQYF TGTGCCACCAGCAGAGATAAGGCTAGCGGGACGAGAAACATTCAGTACTTC
TRBJ2-5 few 15 TRBD1 TRBV7-2 CASSSPDRGQETQYF TGTGCCAGCAGCTCCCCCGACAGGGGCCAAGAGACCCAGTACTTC
TRBJ2-7 NA 13 TRBD1 TRBV4-3 CASSLGQGYEQYF TGCGCCAGCAGCCTAGGACAGGGCTACGAGCAGTACTTC
TRBJ2-1 few 16 TRBD2 TRBV28 CASSRLAGGSYNEQFF TGTGCCAGCAGCCGATTAGCGGGAGGTTCCTACAATGAGCAGTTCTTC
TRBJ2-4 few 15 NA TRBV10-3 CAISDQGSVKNIQYF TGTGCCATCAGTGATCAGGGGTCAGTCAAAAACATTCAGTACTTC
TRBJ2-7 NA 13 NA TRBV9 CASTLEPSGEQYF TGTGCCAGCACCTTAGAGCCTAGTGGGGAGCAGTACTTC
TRBJ1-1 NA 13 NA TRBV29-1 CSVRRLGETEAFF TGCAGCGTTAGAAGGCTGGGGGAGACTGAAGCTTTCTTT
TRBJ2-1 few 13 NA TRBV4-2 CASSQVESTKQFF TGTGCCAGCAGCCAAGTTGAGAGTACTAAGCAGTTCTTC
TRBJ1-4 NA 12 NA TRBV29-1 CSTLGANEKLFF TGCAGCACCCTAGGAGCTAATGAAAAACTGTTTTTT
TRBJ2-5 few 13 NA TRBV2 CASSAVSQETQYF TGTGCCAGCAGTGCAGTCTCTCAAGAGACCCAGTACTTC
TRBJ2-5 few 14 NA TRBV21-1 CASSKALRVETQYF TGTGCCAGCAGCAAAGCGCTGAGGGTAGAGACCCAGTACTTC